The present entry profiles one T cell receptor beta chain with its context. Its specific antigen is unknown. This may stem from a read error, because a much larger clone lies one nucleotide away. These data are taken from a study of molecular identifiers for immune sequencing clone quantification (dated by TCRdb to about 2018). Background on the whole study: For a replicate experiment, RNA from approximately 20,000 or 100,000 naive CD8 T cells was divided into five aliquots, of which four were sequenced. CD8 T cells were used in a methods study to benchmark molecular-identifier clustering-based TCR repertoire sequencing (MIDCIRS) and TCR RNA copy counting. Overall study outcomes, separate from this receptor: About 3 recovered TCR RNA copies per cell were obtained by modeling, versus roughly 10 by digital PCR, implying a capture efficiency of 25% to 30%. Naive libraries contained spiked-in Jurkat TCR RNA (approximately ten copies' worth), which is not part of the donor repertoire. When barcode sub-clustering was left out, chimeric consensus sequences inflated TCR diversity, with chimeras reaching as high as 47%. Highly expanded clone sizes could be underestimated because identical TCR molecules may share a barcode. In CMV-specific effector cells, over 97% of molecules were held by clones above 20 RNA copies, whereas under 1% of molecules were held by such clones in naive cells. Even against a background of 800,000 to 1,000,000 naive CD8 T cells, spiked-in Jurkat TCR RNA amounting to a single cell's worth was reported to be detectable.

The CDR1 and CDR2 encoded by the germline V gene are LGHNA and YNFKEQ. Including the terminal cysteine and phenylalanine, the CDR3 comprises 17 residues. Here the CDR3 DNA is all that survives: 51 bases in frame from base 1. Naive CD8 T cell libraries were made from 20,000 to 1,000,000 sorted cells using 10%, 30% or 50% of purified RNA. Naive CD8 T cells were FACS-sorted as CD8+CD4-CCR7+CD45RA+ on a BD FACSAria II into RLT Plus buffer. To test detection sensitivity, Jurkat RNA equivalent to more than eight TCR copies was spiked into samples of roughly 20,000-1,100,000 naive CD8 T cells. Enrichment of CD8 T cells was performed with RosetteSep CD8+ T Cell Enrichment Cocktail and Ficoll-Paque, after which ACK red cell lysis was carried out. Library preparation employed PCR. These reads were obtained on an Illumina HiSeq 4000. Bulk TCR libraries were generated as previously described, with the TCR primers listed in Table S5 used. The Qiagen AllPrep DNA/RNA kit was used to purify total RNA. Reads from multiple sequencing runs of the same library were pooled before analysis. The study's processing was this. Reads were retained only if their TCR constant sequence matched exactly, and those retained reads were trimmed to 150 nt and grouped according to their 12-nt molecular barcodes. Within each barcode group, reads were sub-clustered at a 15% Levenshtein threshold, and quality-weighted consensus sequences were built per RNA molecule. Non-functional sequences were excluded, and lower-count sequences lying one edit away from another sequence were also excluded. Based on a fit of two negative binomial distributions, barcode sub-clusters having less than 20% of the maximum read count were discarded. TCRdb passed the public sequencing reads through fastp at Q25 and MiXCR, retaining productive beta sequences. Rows are unified per CDR3 protein, each entry keeping the most common DNA and genes. These V and J calls originate from TCRdb's pipeline instead of the authors' own analysis. This sample is represented by hundreds of thousands of distinct CDR3 sequences; about 20% of them were singletons. The ten top clones hold approximately 0.85% of the sample.

This TCR came from a human donor in good health. Some libraries in this study had Jurkat cell RNA spiked in. The sequenced sample was naive CD8+ T cells from blood, with Jurkat cell RNA spiked in. The cell subset or site tag for this specimen amounts to: FACS-sorted CD8+CD4-CCR7+CD45RA+ naive T cells. Rearrangement joined TRBV4-2 to TRBJ2-7; TRBD2 is a weak D gene call, 6 bases matching. The CDR3 loop reads CASGQEFRGIVTYEQYF. The bases read TGTGCCAGCGGCCAAGAGTTCCGGGGGATAGTTACCTACGAGCAGTACTTC.